This note documents a single T cell receptor beta chain sequence. No antigen is known for it. The CDR3 covers 13 residues. Trimming left V 3 bases short and J 8 bases short, with 13 bases between. CDR1 is KGHSH, CDR2 LQKENI, per germline. This specimen comes from a study of siplizumab effects on memory and regulatory T cells. Libraries were prepared by immunoSEQ multiplex PCR; TCRdb keeps only in-frame clonotypes and omits some of them. The table has fewer than 130,000 clones, around 90% seen once; the top ten hold 1.3%. Findings and limits, study-wide: Naive T cells looked more diverse than memory cells, and they looked like major contributors to the alloresponse.

The gene calls are TRBV18 and TRBJ1-1; D not certain. Sequencing was carried out using CD4+ T cells sorted from blood. This receptor was taken from a human donor in good health. The CDR3 loop is CASSPRPPSEAFF. CDR3 nucleotide sequence: TGTGCCAGCTCACCCCGACCCCCTTCCGAAGCTTTCTTT.